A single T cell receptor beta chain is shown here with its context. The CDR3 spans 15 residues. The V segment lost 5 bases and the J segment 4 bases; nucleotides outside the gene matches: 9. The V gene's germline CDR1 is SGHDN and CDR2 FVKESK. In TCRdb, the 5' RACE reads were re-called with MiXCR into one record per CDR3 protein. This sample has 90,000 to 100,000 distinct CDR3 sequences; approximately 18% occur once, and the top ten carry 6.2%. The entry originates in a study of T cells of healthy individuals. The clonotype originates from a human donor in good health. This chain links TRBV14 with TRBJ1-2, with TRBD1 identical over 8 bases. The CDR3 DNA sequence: TGTGCCAGCAGCGGACAGGGCCTTCCTGTCTATGGCTACACCTTC. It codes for CASSGQGLPVYGYTF.